This T cell receptor beta chain was profiled in a study of blood T cells in healthy people across ages (dated by TCRdb to about 2015). With respect to the entire study: In model experiments, template switching captured roughly one uniquely barcoded TCR beta cDNA molecule for every two T cells. The donors were divided into four age groups: young (average around 16 years), middle-aged (almost 40), aged (approximately 59) and long-lived (82). To avoid experimental bias, donors of different ages were randomly spread across the sequencing lanes. For two donors (one aged 18 to 29 and one aged 80 or older), the study analyzed two additional independent replicas of 1 million unique cDNA reads from the same blood draw. To track age-related changes in TCR beta repertoire diversity, the study relied on deep sequencing normalized with unique cDNA molecular identifiers. What the research found in general, with its limitations: Total diversity estimates from one million sequenced T cells were considered lower bounds and underestimates. Donor CMV infection status was unknown, potentially confounding age-related changes in expanded clonotypes. Observed TCR beta diversity per million T cells fell roughly linearly with age, and a significant reduction was already apparent by age roughly 40. The long-lived group showed more naive CD4+ T cells, fewer expanded clones and increased TCR diversity than the aged group, suggesting age selection. Observed TCR beta diversity correlated strongly with the percentage of naive T cells measured by flow cytometry. Since profiling was done on bulk unsorted PBMCs, naive and antigen-experienced compartments could not be conclusively compared.

The CDR3 sequence holds 9 residues, the cysteine and phenylalanine included. The DNA shown is the 27-base CDR3, in frame from base 1. V and J lose 6 bases and 6 bases, and a span of 2 bases separates them. The germline V gene sets CDR1 to MGHDK and CDR2 to SYGVNS. Library preparation was by 5' RACE. Sequenced on an Illumina HiSeq 2500. A second PCR of about 7 to 12 cycles was run with a J-beta primer mix and a sample-barcoded 5' primer. Each TCR beta cDNA molecule received a unique molecular identifier from a template-switch 5' adaptor carrying 12 random nucleotides. Each sample yielded at least 3 million CDR3-containing paired-end reads. All of the RNA was converted into first-strand cDNA using the Mint cDNA synthesis kit, with a TRBC-specific oligonucleotide serving as the primer. All cDNA was treated with uracil-DNA glycosylase and then went through a first 18-cycle PCR with the universal primers M1SS and BC2_uni_R. Turning to the authors' computational methods: For normalization, 1 million high-quality reads, each with a distinct molecular identifier, were randomly selected from each sample. Reads sharing molecular identifiers were discarded rather than binned into consensus sequences. MiTCR, run with a Q25 quality threshold and the strictest error-elimination algorithm, handled CDR3 identification, clonotype clustering and error correction. A nonparametric unseen species model using Euler transformation provided a lower-bound estimate of total TCR beta diversity. TCRdb reprocessing: public reads trimmed at Q25 with fastp, clones called with MiXCR, in-frame beta chains kept. Every CDR3 protein is listed once, alongside the most common genes and DNA of its rows. V and J calls and clone size were set by TCRdb, not the authors. The sample table records 1.5 million to 1.9 million distinct CDR3 sequences; about 45% of these occur just once. The top ten clonotypes cover more than 4% of the sample.

On this clonotype itself: Its antigen is unknown. Within one base of it there is no much larger clone, and no base qualities were kept.

The donors were some 36 Caucasian individuals from Russia, aged 6 to 90 years, who were systemically healthy. Roughly 11 milliliters of peripheral blood were drawn from each donor into EDTA-treated Vacutainer tubes. Ficoll-Paque density-gradient centrifugation was used to isolate PBMCs, with at least 7 million obtained per sample. Trizol reagent was used to extract total RNA from PBMCs, with at least 5.5 micrograms per sample. Naive CD45RAhigh/CD27high T cell percentages were measured by flow cytometry on a PBMC aliquot from every donor. The chain is encoded by TRBV25-1 joined to TRBJ1-2, with an unclear D gene assignment. Input material: blood. The clonotype originates from a woman aged 18-29 years in good health. The DNA sequence follows: TGTGCCAGCAGCCATGGCTACACCTTC. Translation gives CASSHGYTF.